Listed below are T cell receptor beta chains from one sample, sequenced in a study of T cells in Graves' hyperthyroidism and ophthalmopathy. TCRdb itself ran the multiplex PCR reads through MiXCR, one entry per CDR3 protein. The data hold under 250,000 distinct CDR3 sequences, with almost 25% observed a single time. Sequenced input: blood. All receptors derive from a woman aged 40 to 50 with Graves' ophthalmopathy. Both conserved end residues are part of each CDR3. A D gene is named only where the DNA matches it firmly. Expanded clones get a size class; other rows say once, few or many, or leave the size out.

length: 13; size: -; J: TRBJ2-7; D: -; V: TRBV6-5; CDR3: CASSYSQGREQYF; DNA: TGTGCCAGCAGTTACTCTCAAGGCCGCGAGCAGTACTTC
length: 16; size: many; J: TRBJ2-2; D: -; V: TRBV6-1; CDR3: CASSFTRGANTGELFF; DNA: TGTGCCAGCAGCTTTACCAGGGGGGCGAACACCGGGGAGCTGTTTTTT
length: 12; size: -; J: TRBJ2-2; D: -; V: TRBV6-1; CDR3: CASKGQVAELFF; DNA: TGTGCCAGCAAGGGCCAGGTCGCGGAGCTGTTTTTT
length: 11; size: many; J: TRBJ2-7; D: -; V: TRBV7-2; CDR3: CASSNIYEQYF; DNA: TGTGCCAGCAGCAACATCTACGAGCAGTACTTC
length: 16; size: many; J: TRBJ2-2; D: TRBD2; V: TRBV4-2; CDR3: CASSQDPAGGAGELFF; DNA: TGTGCCAGCAGCCAAGATCCAGCGGGAGGAGCCGGGGAGCTGTTTTTT
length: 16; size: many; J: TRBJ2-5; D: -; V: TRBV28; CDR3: CASRPWGGTYQETQYF; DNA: TGTGCCAGCAGGCCCTGGGGCGGGACTTACCAAGAGACCCAGTACTTC
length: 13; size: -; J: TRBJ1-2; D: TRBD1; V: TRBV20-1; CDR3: CSARHRTGNTYTF; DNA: TGCAGTGCCAGACACAGGACAGGGAACACCTACACCTTC
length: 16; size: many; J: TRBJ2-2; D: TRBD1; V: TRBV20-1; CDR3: CSARDRRNANTGELFF; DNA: TGCAGTGCTAGGGACAGGCGAAATGCGAACACCGGGGAGCTGTTTTTT
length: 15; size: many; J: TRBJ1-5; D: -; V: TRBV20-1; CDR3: CSAGGLRDGSQPQHF; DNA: TGCAGTGCTGGGGGTCTCAGGGATGGGAGTCAGCCCCAGCATTTT
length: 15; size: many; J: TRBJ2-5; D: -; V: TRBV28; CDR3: CASSPPGRSQETQYF; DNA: TGTGCCAGCAGCCCTCCGGGACGCAGCCAAGAGACCCAGTACTTC
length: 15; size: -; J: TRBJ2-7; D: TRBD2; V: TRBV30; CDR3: CAWSVDPAGLYEQYF; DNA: TGTGCCTGGAGTGTAGATCCAGCGGGACTATACGAGCAGTACTTC
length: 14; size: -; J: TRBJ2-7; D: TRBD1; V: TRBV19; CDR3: CASGPGTGAYEQYF; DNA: TGTGCCAGTGGTCCCGGGACAGGGGCCTACGAGCAGTACTTC
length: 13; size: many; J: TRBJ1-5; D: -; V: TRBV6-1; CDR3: CASSAIAKEPQHF; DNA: TGTGCCAGCAGTGCCATCGCAAAGGAGCCCCAGCATTTT
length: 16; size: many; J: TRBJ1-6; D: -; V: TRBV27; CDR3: CASSQTGTNYNSPLHF; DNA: TGTGCCAGCAGTCAAACAGGGACTAACTATAATTCACCCCTCCACTTT
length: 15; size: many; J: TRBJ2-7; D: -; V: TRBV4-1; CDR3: CASSQSRDSSYEQYF; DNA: TGCGCCAGCAGCCAATCTCGGGACTCTTCCTACGAGCAGTACTTC
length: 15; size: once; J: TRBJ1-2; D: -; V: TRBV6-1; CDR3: CASSEVGAWSYGYTF; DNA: TGTGCCAGCAGTGAAGTTGGGGCTTGGAGCTATGGCTACACCTTC
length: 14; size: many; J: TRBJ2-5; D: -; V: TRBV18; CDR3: CASSPEDLGREKYF; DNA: TGTGCCAGCTCACCCGAGGACCTGGGACGGGAAAAGTACTTC
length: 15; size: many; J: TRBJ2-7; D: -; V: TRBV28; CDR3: CASSTLRAGRYEQYF; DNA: TGTGCCAGCTCTACCCTCCGGGCGGGCCGATACGAGCAGTACTTC
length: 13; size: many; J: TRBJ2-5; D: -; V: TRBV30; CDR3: CAWSARRGETQYF; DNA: TGTGCCTGGAGTGCGCGGAGAGGGGAGACCCAGTACTTC
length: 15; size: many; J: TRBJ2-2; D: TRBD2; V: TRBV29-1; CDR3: CSVEGPGLAGGELFF; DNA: TGCAGCGTTGAAGGTCCGGGACTAGCGGGCGGGGAGCTGTTTTTT
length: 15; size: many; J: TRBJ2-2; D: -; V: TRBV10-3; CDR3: CAFRGDTTNTGELFF; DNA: TGTGCCTTCCGCGGGGACACCACGAACACCGGGGAGCTGTTTTTT
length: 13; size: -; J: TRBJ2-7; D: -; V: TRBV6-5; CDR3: CASSYAPGHEQYF; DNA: TGTGCCAGCAGTTACGCACCGGGCCACGAGCAGTACTTC
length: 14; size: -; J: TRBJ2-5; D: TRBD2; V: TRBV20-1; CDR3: CSARDGEGRETQYF; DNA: TGCAGTGCTAGAGATGGGGAGGGGAGGGAGACCCAGTACTTC
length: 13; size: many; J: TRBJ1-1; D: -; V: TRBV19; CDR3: CATMKGRNTEAFF; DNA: TGTGCCACCATGAAGGGGAGGAACACTGAAGCTTTCTTT
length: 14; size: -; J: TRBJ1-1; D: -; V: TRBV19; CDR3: CASSTGQGNTEAFF; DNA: TGTGCCAGTAGTACAGGGCAGGGGAACACTGAAGCTTTCTTT
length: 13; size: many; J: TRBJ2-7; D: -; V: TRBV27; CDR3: CASSFTGWHEQYF; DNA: TGTGCCAGCAGTTTCACAGGGTGGCACGAGCAGTACTTC
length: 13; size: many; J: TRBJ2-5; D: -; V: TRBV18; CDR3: CASSPFTQETQYF; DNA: TGTGCCAGCTCACCGTTCACCCAAGAGACCCAGTACTTC
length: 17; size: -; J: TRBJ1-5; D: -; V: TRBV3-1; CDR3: CASSQDQTTDSNQPQHF; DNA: TGTGCCAGCAGCCAAGATCAGACGACAGACAGCAATCAGCCCCAGCATTTT
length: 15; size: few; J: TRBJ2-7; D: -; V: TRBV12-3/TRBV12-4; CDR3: CASSLGRGAPYEQYF; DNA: TGTGCCAGCAGTTTAGGCAGGGGCGCCCCCTACGAGCAGTACTTC
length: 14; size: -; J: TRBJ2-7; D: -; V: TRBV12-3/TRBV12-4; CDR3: CASSRQGGGYEQYF; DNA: TGTGCCAGCAGCCGACAGGGAGGGGGCTACGAGCAGTACTTC
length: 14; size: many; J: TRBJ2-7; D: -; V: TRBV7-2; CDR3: CASSQNPTGYEQYF; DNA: TGTGCCAGCAGCCAAAATCCGACAGGTTACGAGCAGTACTTC
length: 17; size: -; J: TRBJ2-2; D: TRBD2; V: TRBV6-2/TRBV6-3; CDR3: CASSFIGTSGGAGELFF; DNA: TGTGCCAGCAGCTTCATTGGGACTAGCGGGGGGGCCGGGGAGCTGTTTTTT
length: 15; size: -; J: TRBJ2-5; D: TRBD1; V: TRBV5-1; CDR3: CASSFGQGWQETQYF; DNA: TGCGCCAGCAGCTTCGGACAGGGGTGGCAAGAGACCCAGTACTTC
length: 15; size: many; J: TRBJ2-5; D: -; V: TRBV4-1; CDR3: CASSRNGLNQETQYF; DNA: TGCGCCAGCAGCCGAAACGGGCTAAACCAAGAGACCCAGTACTTC
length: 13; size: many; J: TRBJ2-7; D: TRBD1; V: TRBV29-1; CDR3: CSVALGQGLEQYF; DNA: TGCAGCGTTGCCTTGGGACAGGGGCTCGAGCAGTACTTC
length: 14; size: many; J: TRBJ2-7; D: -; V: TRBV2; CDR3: CASSPRRIPYEQYF; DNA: TGTGCCAGCAGCCCAAGACGGATTCCCTACGAGCAGTACTTC
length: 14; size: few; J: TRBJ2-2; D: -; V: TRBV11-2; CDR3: CASSFLRGGGELFF; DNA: TGTGCCAGCAGCTTCCTACGGGGTGGCGGGGAGCTGTTTTTT
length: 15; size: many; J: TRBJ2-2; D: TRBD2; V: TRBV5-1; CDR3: CASSQQTSGAGELFF; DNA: TGCGCCAGCAGCCAACAGACTAGCGGGGCCGGGGAGCTGTTTTTT
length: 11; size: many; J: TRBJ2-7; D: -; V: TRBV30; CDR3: CAWSVSYEQYF; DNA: TGTGCCTGGAGCGTTTCCTACGAGCAGTACTTC
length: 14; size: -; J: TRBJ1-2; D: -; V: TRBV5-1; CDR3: CASSSQGTGNGYTF; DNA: TGCGCCAGCAGCTCCCAGGGCACCGGCAATGGCTACACCTTC
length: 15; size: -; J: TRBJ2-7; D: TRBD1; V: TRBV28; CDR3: CASSFPGQGAYEQYF; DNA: TGTGCCAGCAGTTTCCCGGGACAGGGTGCCTACGAGCAGTACTTC
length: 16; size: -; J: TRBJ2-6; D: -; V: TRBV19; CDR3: CASSTGEAAGANVLTF; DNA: TGTGCCAGTAGCACTGGGGAGGCAGCTGGGGCCAACGTCCTGACTTTC
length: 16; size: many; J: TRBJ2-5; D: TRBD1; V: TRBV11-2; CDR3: CASSSNYRGPGETQYF; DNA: TGTGCCAGCAGCTCAAACTACAGGGGGCCGGGAGAGACCCAGTACTTC
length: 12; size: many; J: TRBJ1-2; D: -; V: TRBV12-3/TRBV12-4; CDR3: CASRRIDYGYTF; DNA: TGTGCCAGCAGAAGGATTGACTATGGCTACACCTTC
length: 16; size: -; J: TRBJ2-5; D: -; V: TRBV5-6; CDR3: CASSLAGVRYQETQYF; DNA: TGTGCCAGCAGCTTGGCGGGCGTACGGTACCAAGAGACCCAGTACTTC
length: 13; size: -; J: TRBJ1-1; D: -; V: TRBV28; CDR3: CASSYERPRRACF; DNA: TGTGCCAGCAGTTACGAACGCCCCAGGAGAGCTTGCTTT
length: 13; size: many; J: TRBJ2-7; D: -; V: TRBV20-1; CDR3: CSARGPGAREQYF; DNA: TGCAGTGCTAGGGGGCCAGGGGCCAGAGAGCAGTACTTC
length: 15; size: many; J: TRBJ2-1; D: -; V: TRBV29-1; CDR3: CSVDGAMSSYNEQFF; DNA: TGCAGCGTTGACGGGGCCATGAGCTCCTACAATGAGCAGTTCTTC
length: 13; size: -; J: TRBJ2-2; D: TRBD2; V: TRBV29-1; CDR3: CSVWTSNTGELFF; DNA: TGCAGCGTTTGGACTAGCAACACCGGGGAGCTGTTTTTT
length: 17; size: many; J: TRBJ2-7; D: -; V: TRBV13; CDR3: CASSTHSSGRINYEQYF; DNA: TGTGCCAGCAGCACACACTCGAGCGGACGAATAAACTACGAGCAGTACTTC
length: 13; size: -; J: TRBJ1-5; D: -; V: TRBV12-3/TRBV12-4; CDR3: CASSFLGNQPQHF; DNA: TGTGCCAGCAGTTTTTTAGGGAATCAGCCCCAGCATTTT
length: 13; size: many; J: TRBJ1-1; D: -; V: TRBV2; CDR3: CASTYQGNTEAFF; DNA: TGTGCCAGCACTTATCAGGGGAACACTGAAGCTTTCTTT
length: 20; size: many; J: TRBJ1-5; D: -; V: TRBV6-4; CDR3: CASSPLRQASPADINQPQHF; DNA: TGTGCCAGCAGTCCCCTAAGACAGGCGTCTCCGGCCGATATCAATCAGCCCCAGCATTTT